This section outlines one TCR beta chain sequence together with its context. Its target is unknown. This sample is drawn from a study of T-cell reconstitution after alpha-beta-depleted transplantation in children. This sample's TCRbeta library carried unique molecular identifier barcodes. MiXCR, run by TCRdb on the PCR reads, gives a single entry per CDR3 protein. The repertoire includes hundreds of thousands of distinct CDR3 sequences, roughly 23% of them detected once, and roughly 2.7% sits in the top ten. The study, taken as a whole, reports: Most T-cell counts and diversity one year after the transplant came from T cells that were newly produced. After transplant, at about two months, alpha-beta T cells were reportedly derived from several hundred expanded graft clones.

Germline trimming cut 2 bases from V and 4 bases from J; bases unmatched to any gene: 6. CDR3 length: 15 amino acids. Germline V CDR1 and CDR2: MDHEN, SYDVKM. The clonotype originates from a girl under 10 years old with Fanconi anemia, due to receive a stem cell transplant. Sequenced here: PBMCs, sampled before TCRalphabeta/CD19-depleted stem cell transplant. V is TRBV28 and J is TRBJ2-3; the match to TRBD2 covers 7 bases. CDR3 DNA: TGTGCCAGCAGTTTAGGGACTACCTCCTCAGATACGCAGTATTTT. This gives the protein CASSLGTTSSDTQYF.